What follows are 29 T cell receptor beta chains derived from one specimen sequenced in a study of blood T cells in healthy people across ages (dated by TCRdb to the mid-2010s). The protocol used for the library was 5' RACE. Data came from an Illumina HiSeq 2500. The second PCR ran for about 7 to 11 cycles and used a J-beta primer mix along with a sample-barcoded 5' primer. TCRdb ran its own pipeline on the public reads, namely fastp trimming at Q25 and MiXCR clone calling, and kept in-frame beta chains. Every distinct CDR3 protein forms one entry, paired with its most common genes and DNA. The sample table contains just over 800,000 distinct CDR3 sequences; only one count was recorded for approximately 59% of them. Roughly 25% of the sample rests with the top ten. The sample consisted of blood. These receptors were collected from a man aged 30-40 years in good health.

V and J are TRBV2 and TRBJ2-5, with D tentatively TRBD1 or TRBD2 (5 bases each). TRBJ2-7 explains the end of the DNA better; the J call may be wrong. Germline CDR1 and CDR2: SNHLY and FYNNEI. The CDR3 loop spans 14 amino acids. CDR3 sequence: CASSDGAVYYEQYF. In DNA form, the CDR3 reads TGTGCCAGCAGTGACGGGGCGGTTTATTACGAGCAGTACTTC.

The chain recombines TRBV11-2 with TRBJ1-1, with D possibly being TRBD1 (6 bases). Trimming took 3 bases from V and 7 from J, leaving 18 bases between them. This CDR3 is built from 15 residues. CDR1 and CDR2 from the germline V gene are SGHAT and FQNNGV. The CDR3 coding sequence is TGTGCCAGCAGCTTGAGGCAATACTCCAGGGGTGAAGCTTTCTTT. Protein sequence: CASSLRQYSRGEAFF.

The count of this clonotype is one. The chain links TRBV20-1 to TRBJ2-1; 9 nucleotides line up with TRBD1. The CDR3 contains 15 residues. The junction had 6 bases not matched to a gene; V was cut back by 5 bases and J by 1 base. Per germline, CDR1 DFQATT and CDR2 SNEGSKA (reference sequence). The CDR3: CSAETGGYSYNEQFF. The CDR3, as DNA: TGCAGTGCTGAGACAGGGGGATATTCCTACAATGAGCAGTTCTTC.

V usage is TRBV29-1 and J usage is TRBJ2-4, with 12 positions matching TRBD1. Gene TRBJ2-5 matches the end of the DNA better, so the J call may be wrong. This CDR3 has 16 amino acids. Looked up from germline, CDR1 is SQVTM and CDR2 is ANQGSEA. CDR3 coding DNA: TGCAGCGTTTCCCTCGCCGGGGACAGGGGGCATGAGACCCAGTACTTC. Translated: CSVSLAGDRGHETQYF.

In its sample, this clonotype was seen a few times. The chain couples TRBV7-2 to TRBJ2-7, with TRBD2 matching over 11 bases. The CDR3 has 15 residues. The germline gives CDR1 SGHTA, CDR2 FQGNSA. J was trimmed by 3 bases and V by 5 bases; bases with no gene match: 6. CDR3 bases: TGTGCCAGCAGCCCCAGACTAGCGGGATTCTACGAGCAGTACTTC. This translates into CASSPRLAGFYEQYF.

This clonotype has a handful of counts. This chain connects TRBV7-9 to TRBJ1-2; D remains unclear. Looked up from germline, CDR1 is SEHNR and CDR2 is FQNEAQ (reference sequence). This CDR3 contains 13 residues. The V end lost 6 bases, the J end lost 0 bases, and 8 bases lay between the germline ends. The CDR3, as DNA: TGTGCCAGCAGTTCCGGATCTAACTATGGCTACACCTTC. It yields the protein CASSSGSNYGYTF.

The rearrangement uses TRBV9 and TRBJ2-5, with a tentative D call TRBD1 (5 bases). The CDR3 loop spans 16 amino acids. Germline V gives CDR1 SGDLS, CDR2 YYNGEE. V dropped 4 bases and J dropped 2 bases, with 18 bases sitting between them. The CDR3 DNA reads as TGTGCCAGCAGCTTCCGGACACACGAGCCTCAAGAGACCCAGTACTTC. Amino acid sequence: CASSFRTHEPQETQYF. Looking up the rest from reference TRBV9 and TRBJ2-5 gives the full variable domain: DSGVTQTPKHLITATGQRVTLRCSPRSGDLSVYWYQQSLDQGLQFLIQYYNGEERAKGNILERFSAQQFPDLHSELNLSSLELGDSALYFCASSFRTHEPQETQYFGPGTRLLVL.

The chain combines TRBV29-1 with TRBJ1-2; D is perhaps TRBD1 (5 bases). This CDR3 contains 13 residues. With 7 bases removed from V and 0 bases from J, the gap between germline ends came to 12 bases. CDR1 and CDR2 from the germline V gene are SQVTM and ANQGSEA. CDR3 loop: CSAPGDSNYGYTF. In DNA form, the CDR3 reads TGCAGCGCCCCGGGGGATTCTAACTATGGCTACACCTTC.

This clonotype was observed once. Possible read error: a much larger clone is one base away. V is TRBV28 and J is TRBJ2-7, with D maybe TRBD1 (5 bases). The CDR3 runs 11 residues. Germline values: CDR1 MDHEN, CDR2 SYDVKM. CDR3 region: CVSSIGVEQYF. The CDR3 DNA is TGTGTCAGCAGTATAGGGGTTGAGCAGTACTTC.

V gene TRBV29-1 combines with J gene TRBJ2-6; weak D call: TRBD2 (6 bases). Trimming removed 2 bases from V and 2 bases from J, with 7 bases in between. The germline V gene encodes CDR1 SQVTM and CDR2 ANQGSEA. The CDR3 runs to 14 residues. The CDR3 sequence is CSVEPGAGANVLTF. The CDR3 DNA sequence: TGCAGCGTTGAACCGGGGGCTGGGGCCAACGTCCTGACTTTC.

This chain connects TRBV3-1 to TRBJ1-4; no clear D gene. V lost 2 bases to trimming and J lost 9 bases, with 13 bases between them. Germline assignment: CDR1 LGHDT and CDR2 YNNKEL (reference sequence). The CDR3 loop spans 14 amino acids. This CDR3 reads CASSQWRVAQKLFF. The CDR3 nucleotides read TGTGCCAGCAGCCAATGGAGGGTGGCTCAAAAACTGTTTTTT.

This clonotype was picked up a small number of times. This chain connects TRBV25-1 to TRBJ2-1; D gene unclear. Per germline, CDR1 MGHDK and CDR2 SYGVNS. This CDR3 spans 13 amino acids. V shed 5 bases and J shed 3 bases, with 8 bases lying between them. The CDR3 nucleotides read TGTGCCAGCAGTATCACAAGCTACAATGAGCAGTTCTTC. This gives the protein CASSITSYNEQFF. The variable domain in full, completed from reference TRBV25-1 and TRBJ2-1, reads EADIYQTPRYLVIGTGKKITLECSQTMGHDKMYWYQQDPGMELHLIHYSYGVNSTEKGDLSSESTVSRIRTEHFPLTLESARPSHTSQYLCASSITSYNEQFFGPGTRLTVL.

The DNA of the CDR3 is TGTGCCAGCAGTCCTAAACAGGGGAGAAAACTGTTTTTT. Encoded protein: CASSPKQGRKLFF. The chain couples TRBV27 to TRBJ1-4; 7 bases map to TRBD1. Germline CDR1 MNHEY, CDR2 SMNVEV (reference sequence). V dropped 5 bases and J dropped 10; count of bases not matched to a gene: 7. There are 13 residues in the CDR3.

V is TRBV15 and J is TRBJ2-3, with a weak D call TRBD1 (5 bases). V lost 0 bases and J 6 bases, leaving 16 bases between the germline ends. CDR3 length: 16 amino acids. Germline assignment: CDR1 LNHNV and CDR2 YYDKDF (reference sequence). The CDR3 sequence: CATSRDGATPKDTQYF. In DNA, the CDR3 is TGTGCCACCAGCAGAGATGGGGCCACCCCGAAGGATACGCAGTATTTT.

This clonotype has a handful of counts. V is TRBV29-1 and J is TRBJ2-1; 7 nucleotides match TRBD2. V was pared by 3 bases and J by 8 bases, with 10 bases of the junction left unmatched. The CDR3 loop spans 14 amino acids. CDR1 and CDR2 from the germline V gene are SQVTM and ANQGSEA. The CDR3: CSVEGTTKSHEQFF. In nucleotides, the CDR3 is TGCAGCGTTGAGGGGACTACCAAGTCGCATGAGCAGTTCTTC.

The chain joins TRBV5-4 to TRBJ1-2; 10 positions agree with TRBD1. The V gene's germline CDR1 is SGHNT and CDR2 YYREEE (reference sequence). V shed 4 bases, J shed 6 bases, and the junction held 9 bases outside the gene matches. CDR3 length: 15 amino acids. CDR3 loop: CASSLGGTGANGYTF. The CDR3 DNA sequence: TGTGCCAGCAGCCTGGGCGGGACAGGGGCTAATGGCTACACCTTC.

This clonotype was seen a single time. The chain carries TRBV12-3 or TRBV12-4 and TRBJ2-1; a possible D gene is TRBD1 (5 bases). Trimming left V 8 bases short and J 13 bases short, with 21 bases between. The CDR3 consists of 13 residues. The CDR3 loop is CASAGRGGETQFF. In DNA form, the CDR3 reads TGTGCCAGCGCAGGGCGCGGTGGAGAGACCCAGTTCTTC.

The V call is TRBV7-3, the J call TRBJ2-1; D is uncertain. The V gene's germline CDR1 is SGHTA and CDR2 FQGTGA. Trimming took 1 base from V and 0 from J, leaving 7 bases between them. CDR3 length: 15 residues. The CDR3 DNA is TGTGCCAGCAGCTTAAGGCCCGGCTCCTACAATGAGCAGTTCTTC. Residues: CASSLRPGSYNEQFF. Supplemented by reference TRBV7-3 and TRBJ2-1, the full variable domain reads GAGVSQTPSNKVTEKGKYVELRCDPISGHTALYWYRQSLGQGPEFLIYFQGTGAADDSGLPNDRFFAVRPEGSVSTLKIQRTERGDSAVYLCASSLRPGSYNEQFFGPGTRLTVL.

This rearrangement joins TRBV29-1 to TRBJ1-6; tentative D call: TRBD1 (6 bases). The CDR3 has 13 residues. Per the germline V gene, CDR1 is SQVTM and CDR2 is ANQGSEA. The V and J ends lost 4 bases and 9 bases respectively, with 13 bases between them. CDR3 bases: TGCAGCGTTGCTCCAGGGGCTGGTTCACCCCTCCACTTT. Its translation is CSVAPGAGSPLHF.

As regards this clonotype: A read error may account for a junction end that differs from germline. V usage is TRBV20-1 and J usage is TRBJ2-4, with TRBD2 as a possible D gene (6 bases). The CDR3 covers 14 residues. CDR1 is DFQATT and CDR2 is SNEGSKA in the germline V gene (reference sequence). CDR3: CSVPGRGTKNVQYF. As DNA, the CDR3 is TGCAGTGTGCCAGGGCGGGGTACCAAAAACGTTCAGTACTTC.

The J gene is TRBJ2-4, the V gene TRBV15; the D gene is possibly TRBD2 (6 bases). The J call may be mistaken, given a closer DNA end match to TRBJ2-7. The CDR3 contains 15 residues. Germline CDR1 LNHNV, CDR2 YYDKDF (reference sequence). CDR3 in DNA: TGTGCCACCAGCAGAGATCCCGGGGGTGTCTACGAGCAGTACTTC. It yields the protein CATSRDPGGVYEQYF.

The chain combines TRBV20-1 with TRBJ2-1, with TRBD2 matching over 9 bases. CDR1 and CDR2 (germline): DFQATT, SNEGSKA (reference sequence). The J segment lost 7 bases and the V segment lost 3 bases, leaving 7 bases of the junction unmatched. The CDR3 covers 14 residues. CDR3 sequence: CSASRGGANNEQFF. The CDR3 DNA is TGCAGTGCTAGCCGCGGGGGGGCGAATAATGAGCAGTTCTTC.

The chain uses TRBV3-1 and TRBJ1-2; possible D gene TRBD1, 5 bases. Germline V gene lookup returns CDR1 LGHDT and CDR2 YNNKEL (reference sequence). This CDR3 contains 15 residues. V was pared by 1 base and J by 1 base, with 10 bases between. The CDR3 loop is CASSQGQSYNYGYTF. The CDR3 DNA reads as TGTGCCAGCAGCCAAGGACAGAGTTATAACTATGGCTACACCTTC.

V is TRBV7-9 and J is TRBJ2-7; either TRBD1 or TRBD2 may supply D (5 bases each). CDR3 size: 16 residues. From germline, CDR1 is SEHNR and CDR2 FQNEAQ (reference sequence). The germline V and J ends were trimmed by 6 bases and 1 base, with 19 bases remaining between them. The CDR3 DNA sequence: TGTGCCAGCAGTCTGGCCGGGACGTTGTCTTCCTACGAGCAGTACTTC. Protein product: CASSLAGTLSSYEQYF.

This clonotype occurred once. V is TRBV12-3 or TRBV12-4 and J is TRBJ2-3; the match to TRBD2 covers 12 bases. The length of the CDR3 is 16 residues. With V trimmed by 6 bases and J by 3 bases, 7 bases remained unmatched. CDR3 DNA sequence: TGTGCCAGCAGCCCTACTAGCGGGGGGATTACAGATACGCAGTATTTT. Translating gives CASSPTSGGITDTQYF.

The CDR3 region is CASSQYRGDGDTQYF. CDR3 DNA sequence: TGCGCCAGCAGCCAATACCGGGGGGACGGCGATACGCAGTATTTT. The chain combines TRBV4-3 with TRBJ2-3; the match to TRBD2 covers 7 bases. After removal of 2 bases from V and 6 bases from J, the junction contained 8 bases not matched to a gene. The germline V gene has CDR1 LGHNA and CDR2 YSLEER. CDR3 length: 15 amino acids.

The V call is TRBV7-2, the J call TRBJ2-5, with D unresolved. Germline V gene data show CDR1 as SGHTA and CDR2 as FQGNSA. There are 16 residues in the CDR3. Trimming stripped 5 bases from V and 1 base from J, with 17 bases between. CDR3 sequence reads: CASSALGRRIQETQYF. CDR3 DNA: TGTGCCAGCAGCGCCCTCGGACGGCGAATCCAAGAGACCCAGTACTTC.

This sequence joins TRBV25-1 and TRBJ2-5, with 7 nucleotides matching TRBD2. Germline CDR1 MGHDK, CDR2 SYGVNS. Trimming at V came to 1 base and at J to 11 bases, leaving 10 bases not matched to a gene. The CDR3 extends over 14 amino acids. The CDR3 nucleotides read TGTGCCAGCAGTGAATTGGGGCGCCGGGGGGAGCAGTACTTC. Translation: CASSELGRRGEQYF. Supplemented by reference TRBV25-1 and TRBJ2-5, the full variable domain reads EADIYQTPRYLVIGTGKKITLECSQTMGHDKMYWYQQDPGMELHLIHYSYGVNSTEKGDLSSESTVSRIRTEHFPLTLESARPSHTSQYLCASSELGRRGEQYFGPGTRLLVL.

A single count supports this clonotype. The CDR3 nucleotides are TGTGCCAGCAGCTTATGGGGACAGGGGGCCTCCTACAATGAGCAGTTCTTC. It is translated as CASSLWGQGASYNEQFF. The chain couples TRBV7-2 to TRBJ2-1; 12 nucleotides line up with TRBD1. Germline V CDR1 and CDR2: SGHTA, FQGNSA. The CDR3 consists of 17 residues. Germline trimming cut 2 bases from V and 0 bases from J; bases unmatched to any gene: 2.